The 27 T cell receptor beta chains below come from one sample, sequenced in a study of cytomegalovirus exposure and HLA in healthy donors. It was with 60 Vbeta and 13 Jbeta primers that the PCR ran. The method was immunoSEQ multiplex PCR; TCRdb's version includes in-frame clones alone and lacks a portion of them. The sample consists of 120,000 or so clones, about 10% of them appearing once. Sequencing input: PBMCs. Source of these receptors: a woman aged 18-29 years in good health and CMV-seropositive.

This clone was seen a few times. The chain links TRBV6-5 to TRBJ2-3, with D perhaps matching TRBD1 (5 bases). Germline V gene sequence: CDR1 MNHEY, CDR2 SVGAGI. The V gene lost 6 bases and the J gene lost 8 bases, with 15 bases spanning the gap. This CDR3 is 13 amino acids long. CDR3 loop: CASSNPQGGTQYF. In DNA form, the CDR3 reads TGTGCCAGCAGCAACCCTCAGGGCGGTACGCAGTATTTT.

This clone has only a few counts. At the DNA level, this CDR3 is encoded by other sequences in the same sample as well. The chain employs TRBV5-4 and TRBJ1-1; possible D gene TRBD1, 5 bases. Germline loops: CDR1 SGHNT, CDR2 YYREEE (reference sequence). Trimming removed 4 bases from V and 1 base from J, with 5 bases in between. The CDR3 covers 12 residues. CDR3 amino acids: CASSRGNTEAFF. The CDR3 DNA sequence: TGTGCCAGCAGCAGGGGGAACACTGAAGCTTTCTTT.

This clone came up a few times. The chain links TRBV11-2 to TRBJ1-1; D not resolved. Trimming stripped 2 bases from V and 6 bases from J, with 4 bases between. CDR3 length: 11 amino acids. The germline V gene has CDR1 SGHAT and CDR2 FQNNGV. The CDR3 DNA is TGTGCCAGCAGCTTACCGGCTGAAGCTTTCTTT. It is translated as CASSLPAEAFF.

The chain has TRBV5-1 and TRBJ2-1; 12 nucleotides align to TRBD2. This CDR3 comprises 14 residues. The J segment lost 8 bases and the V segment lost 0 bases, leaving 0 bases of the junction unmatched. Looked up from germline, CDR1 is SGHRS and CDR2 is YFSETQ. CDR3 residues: CASSLGLAGDEQFF. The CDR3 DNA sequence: TGCGCCAGCAGCTTGGGACTAGCGGGAGATGAGCAGTTCTTC.

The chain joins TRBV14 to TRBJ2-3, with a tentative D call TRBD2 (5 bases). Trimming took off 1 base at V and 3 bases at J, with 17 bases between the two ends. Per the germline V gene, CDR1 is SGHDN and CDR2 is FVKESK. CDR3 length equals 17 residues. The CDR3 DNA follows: TGTGCCAGCAGCCAAGCGCGTACTCAAAGGAGGACAGATACGCAGTATTTT. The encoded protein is CASSQARTQRRTDTQYF.

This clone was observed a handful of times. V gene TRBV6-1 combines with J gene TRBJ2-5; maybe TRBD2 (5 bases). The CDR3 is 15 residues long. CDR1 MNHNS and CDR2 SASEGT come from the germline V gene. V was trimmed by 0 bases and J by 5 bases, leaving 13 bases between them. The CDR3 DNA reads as TGTGCCAGCAGTGAAGCGCTAGGAGGTGGCGAGACCCAGTACTTC. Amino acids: CASSEALGGGETQYF.

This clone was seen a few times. The CDR3 coding sequence is TGTGCCTGGAGTCTAGCCTCCTACGAGCAGTACTTC. The encoded protein is CAWSLASYEQYF. The genes are TRBV30 and TRBJ2-7, with D possibly TRBD2 on 5 matching bases. Trimming pared 2 bases from V and 0 bases from J, leaving 5 bases between. In germline, CDR1 is GTSNPN, CDR2 SVGIG (reference sequence). This CDR3 spans 12 amino acids.

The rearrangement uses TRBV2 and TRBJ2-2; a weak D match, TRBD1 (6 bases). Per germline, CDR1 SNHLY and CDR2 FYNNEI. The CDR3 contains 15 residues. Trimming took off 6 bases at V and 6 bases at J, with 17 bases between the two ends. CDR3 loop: CASSQKWAGAGELFF. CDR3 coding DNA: TGTGCCAGCAGCCAAAAATGGGCAGGGGCCGGGGAGCTGTTTTTT.

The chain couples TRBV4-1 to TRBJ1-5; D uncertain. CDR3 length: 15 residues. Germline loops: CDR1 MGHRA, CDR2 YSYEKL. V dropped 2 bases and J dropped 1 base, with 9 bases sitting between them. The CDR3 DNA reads TGCGCCAGCAGCCAAATATACGGGAGCAATCAGCCCCAGCATTTT. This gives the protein CASSQIYGSNQPQHF.

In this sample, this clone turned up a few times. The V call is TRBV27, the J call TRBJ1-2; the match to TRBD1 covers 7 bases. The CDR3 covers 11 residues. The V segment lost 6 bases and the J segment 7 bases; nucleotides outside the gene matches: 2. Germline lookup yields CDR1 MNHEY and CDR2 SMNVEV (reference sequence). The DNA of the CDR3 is TGTGCCAGCAGAGGGGGCGGTGGCTACACCTTC. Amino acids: CASRGGGGYTF.

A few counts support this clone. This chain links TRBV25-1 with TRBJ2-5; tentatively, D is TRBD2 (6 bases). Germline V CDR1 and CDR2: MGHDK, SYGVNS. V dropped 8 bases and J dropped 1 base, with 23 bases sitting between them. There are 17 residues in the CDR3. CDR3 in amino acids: CASGARAGTSIQETQYF. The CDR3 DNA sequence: TGTGCCAGCGGTGCGCGAGCAGGGACTTCCATCCAAGAGACCCAGTACTTC.

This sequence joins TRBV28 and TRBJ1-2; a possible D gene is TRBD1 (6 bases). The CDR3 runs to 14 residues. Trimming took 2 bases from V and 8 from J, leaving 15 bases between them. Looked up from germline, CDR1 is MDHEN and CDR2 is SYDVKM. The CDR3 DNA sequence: TGTGCCAGCAGTTTAATAGGGGGAGGGTTCGGCTACACCTTC. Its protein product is CASSLIGGGFGYTF.

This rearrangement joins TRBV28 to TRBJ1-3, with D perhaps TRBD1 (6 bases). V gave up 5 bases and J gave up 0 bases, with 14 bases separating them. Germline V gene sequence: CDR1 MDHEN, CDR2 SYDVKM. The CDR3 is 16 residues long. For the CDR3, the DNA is TGTGCCAGCAGTACCCCACAGGGAAGCTCTGGAAACACCATATATTTT. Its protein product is CASSTPQGSSGNTIYF.

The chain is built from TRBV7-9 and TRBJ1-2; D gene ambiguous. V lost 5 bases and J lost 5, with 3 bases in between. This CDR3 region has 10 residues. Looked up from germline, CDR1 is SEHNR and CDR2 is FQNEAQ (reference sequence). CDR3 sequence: CASSLYGYTF. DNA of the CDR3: TGTGCCAGCAGCCTATATGGCTACACCTTC.

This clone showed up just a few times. CDR3 coding DNA: TGTGCCAGCGGTGGAGCTAGCGGGAGATCAGATACGCAGTATTTT. This sequence encodes CASGGASGRSDTQYF. The V and J genes are TRBV9 and TRBJ2-3; TRBD2 matches at 10 bases. The length of the CDR3 is 15 residues. Looked up from germline, CDR1 is SGDLS and CDR2 is YYNGEE. With V trimmed by 7 bases and J by 4 bases, 9 bases remained unmatched.

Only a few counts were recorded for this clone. CDR3 sequence: CASSRTENTEAFF. Here the CDR3 DNA reads TGTGCCAGCAGTCGGACAGAGAACACTGAAGCTTTCTTT. The chain uses TRBV6-1 and TRBJ1-1; the D gene is possibly TRBD1 (6 bases). Germline CDR1 is MNHNS and CDR2 is SASEGT. CDR3 length: 13 residues. The ends were cut back, 5 bases at V and 1 base at J, with 8 bases in the middle.

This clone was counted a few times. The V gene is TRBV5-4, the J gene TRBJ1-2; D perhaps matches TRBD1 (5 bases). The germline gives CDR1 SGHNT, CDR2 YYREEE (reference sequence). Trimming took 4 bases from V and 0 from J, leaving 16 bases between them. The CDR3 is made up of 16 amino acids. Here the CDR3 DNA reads TGTGCCAGCAGCCCCACCATGACAGAGGCTAACTATGGCTACACCTTC. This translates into CASSPTMTEANYGYTF.

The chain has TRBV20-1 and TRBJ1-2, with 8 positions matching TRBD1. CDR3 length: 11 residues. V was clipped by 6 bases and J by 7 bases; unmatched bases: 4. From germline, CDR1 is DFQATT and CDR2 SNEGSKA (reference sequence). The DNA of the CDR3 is TGCAGTGCCCCTGACAGGGGTGGCTACACCTTC. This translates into CSAPDRGGYTF.

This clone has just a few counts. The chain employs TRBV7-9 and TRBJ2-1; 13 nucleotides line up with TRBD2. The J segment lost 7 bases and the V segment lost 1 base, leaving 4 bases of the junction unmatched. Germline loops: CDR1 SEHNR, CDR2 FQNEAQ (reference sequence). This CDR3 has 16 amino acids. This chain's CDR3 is CASSLDGTSGTNEQFF. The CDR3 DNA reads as TGTGCCAGCAGCTTAGATGGGACTAGCGGGACAAATGAGCAGTTCTTC.

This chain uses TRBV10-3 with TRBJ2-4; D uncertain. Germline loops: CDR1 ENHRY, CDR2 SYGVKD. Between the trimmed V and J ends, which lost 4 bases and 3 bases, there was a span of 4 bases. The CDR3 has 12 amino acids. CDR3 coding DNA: TGTGCCATCAGTGGCGTCAAAAACATTCAGTACTTC. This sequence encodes CAISGVKNIQYF.

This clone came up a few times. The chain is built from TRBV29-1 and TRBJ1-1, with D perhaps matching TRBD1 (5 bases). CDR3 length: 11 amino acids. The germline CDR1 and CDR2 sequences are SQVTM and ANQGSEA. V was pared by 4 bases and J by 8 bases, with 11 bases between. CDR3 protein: CSVGRDREAFF. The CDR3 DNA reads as TGCAGCGTTGGGAGAGACAGAGAAGCTTTCTTT.

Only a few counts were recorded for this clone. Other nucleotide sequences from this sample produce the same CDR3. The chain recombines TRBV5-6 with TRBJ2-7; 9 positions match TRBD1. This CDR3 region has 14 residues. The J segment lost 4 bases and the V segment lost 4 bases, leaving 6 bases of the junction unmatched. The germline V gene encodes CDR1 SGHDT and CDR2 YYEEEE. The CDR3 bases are TGTGCCAGCAGCCTACAGGGGGCTTCATACGAGCAGTACTTC. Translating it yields CASSLQGASYEQYF.

This CDR3 reads CASTKREREDEQYF. CDR3 bases: TGTGCCAGCACCAAAAGGGAAAGGGAGGACGAGCAGTACTTC. The chain employs TRBV6-6 and TRBJ2-7; a weak D match, TRBD2 (6 bases). V shed 7 bases and J shed 5 bases, with 18 bases lying between them. The CDR3 has 14 amino acids. Germline CDR1 and CDR2: MNHNY and SVGAGI (reference sequence).

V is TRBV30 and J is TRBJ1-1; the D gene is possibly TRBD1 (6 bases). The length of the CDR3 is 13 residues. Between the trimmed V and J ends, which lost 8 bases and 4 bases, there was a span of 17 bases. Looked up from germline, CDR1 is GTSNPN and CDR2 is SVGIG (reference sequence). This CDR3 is CAGAPQGTTEAFF. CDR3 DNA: TGTGCCGGGGCCCCACAGGGTACCACTGAAGCTTTCTTT. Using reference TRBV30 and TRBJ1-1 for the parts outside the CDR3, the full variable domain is SQTIHQWPATLVQPVGSPLSLECTVEGTSNPNLYWYRQAAGRGLQLLFYSVGIGQISSEVPQNLSASRPQDRQFILSSKKLLLSDSGFYLCAGAPQGTTEAFFGQGTRLTVV.

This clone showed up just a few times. The DNA for the CDR3 is TGCGCCAGCAGCTTGGGCAGGTCAAACATTCAGTACTTC. Amino acid sequence: CASSLGRSNIQYF. V and J are TRBV5-1 and TRBJ2-4; no clear D gene. CDR3 size: 13 residues. The V end was cut by 0 bases, the J end by 6 bases, with 7 bases between. Germline CDR1 SGHRS, CDR2 YFSETQ.

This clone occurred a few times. The DNA for the CDR3 is TGTGCCTGGAGTGGGGGGCCCCATCAGCCCCAGCATTTT. It codes for CAWSGGPHQPQHF. This rearrangement joins TRBV30 to TRBJ1-5, with TRBD1 as a possible D gene (6 bases). Trimming took off 1 base at V and 5 bases at J, with 9 bases between the two ends. CDR3 length equals 13 residues. The germline V gene encodes CDR1 GTSNPN and CDR2 SVGIG (reference sequence). Supplemented by reference TRBV30 and TRBJ1-5, the full variable domain reads SQTIHQWPATLVQPVGSPLSLECTVEGTSNPNLYWYRQAAGRGLQLLFYSVGIGQISSEVPQNLSASRPQDRQFILSSKKLLLSDSGFYLCAWSGGPHQPQHFGDGTRLSIL.

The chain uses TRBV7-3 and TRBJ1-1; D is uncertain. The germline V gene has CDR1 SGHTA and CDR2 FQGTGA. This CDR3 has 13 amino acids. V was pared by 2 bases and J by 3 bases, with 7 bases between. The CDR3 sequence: CASSLEPDTEAFF. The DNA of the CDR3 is TGTGCCAGCAGCTTAGAGCCGGACACTGAAGCTTTCTTT.